This TCR beta chain was obtained from a study of graft-versus-host responses after intestinal transplantation (dated by TCRdb to about 2021). With respect to the entire study: The transplants that recipients got were multivisceral, liver-intestinal, or isolated intestinal. Every recipient was given anti-thymocyte globulin induction, then maintenance tacrolimus and steroids for roughly 3 years. Donor T cell macrochimerism was defined as a peak of at least 4% donor T cells among recipient peripheral blood mononuclear cells. Bulk TCR-beta CDR3 sequencing was used to track graft-versus-host and host-versus-graft alloreactive T cell clones in the graft, circulation and bone marrow after intestinal transplantation. The cohort enrolled about two dozen intestinal transplant recipients including one retransplant, and a few patients lacking pretransplant specimens were excluded. Rather than being sequenced by the commercial service, samples from a few later patients were sequenced in-house on an Illumina MiSeq and processed with MiXCR. Alloreactive clones were identified by sequencing pre-transplant mixed lymphocyte reaction products and comparing these products with unstimulated pre-transplant donor and recipient T cells.

In the first month after transplant, blood samples were collected up to 4 times, and after that at least monthly when available. The CDR1 and CDR2 encoded by the germline V gene (reference sequence) are SEHNR and FQNEAQ. The CDR3 runs 10 amino acids, cysteine and phenylalanine included. CDR3 DNA only is kept here, 30 bases in frame from base 1. Trimming at the junction amounts to 3 bases on V and 6 bases on J, and the germline ends lie 0 bases apart. Findings and caveats that apply to the study as a whole: Peak levels of circulating GvH clones were associated with declines in HvG clones early after transplant. In the allografts of patients with donor T cell macrochimerism, GvH to HvG T cell clonal ratios were high. GvH clones turned up in recipient bone marrow, with some appearing earlier in ileal mucosa or blood, a pattern consistent with an intestinal mucosal origin. Conclusions were limited by the relatively low number and heterogeneity of intestinal transplant patients.

The library was prepared using the immunoSEQ multiplex PCR assay. For most patients, genomic DNA was subjected to high-throughput TCR-beta CDR3 sequencing by Adaptive Biotechnologies. The source study handled its data this way. TCR sequencing data for some 17 patients were retrieved from Adaptive's ImmunoSEQ software; a few other patients were processed with MiXCR and VDJtools. CDR3 nucleotide sequences shared by donor and recipient were removed because the origin of these sequences could not be assigned. Alloreactive clones required at least 2-fold expansion over unstimulated cells and minimum CFSE-low frequency of 0.002% (template counts) or 0.001% (read counts). Clones were considered mappable if detected in sequenced pre-transplant spleen, lymph node, or MLR CFSE-low populations of the donor or recipient. The cumulative frequency of alloreactive clones was calculated as a percentage of all sequences, weighted by copy number. As stored in TCRdb, this immuneACCESS dataset retains in-frame rearrangements with V and J assigned. A fraction of the clones does not appear; measured against another copy, unresolved V genes explain less than half of the discrepancy, and the remainder lacks a known reason. The V and J calls and clone size are taken from that table; D and trimming were inferred from the DNA. A total of 35,000 to 55,000 clones appear in this sample, 80% to 95% of them only once. Together, the top ten hold 5% to 7% of the sample.

Remarks on this clone: What this receptor recognizes is not known. No per-base quality is available; no much larger clone lies one base away.

The rearranged segments are TRBV7-9 and TRBJ2-1, with no confidently assigned D gene. This sequence was found in a human patient who received an intestinal transplant, so some T cells may come from the graft donor. This material consisted of PBMCs, taken about 790 days after a first intestinal transplant, on the day of a second. The CDR3 has the sequence CASSFNEQFF. The sequence in DNA is TGTGCCAGCAGCTTCAATGAGCAGTTCTTC.